The next 8 T cell receptor beta chains were all read from a single sample in a study of shared clonotypes between healthy human individuals. Sequencing was performed with immunoSEQ multiplex PCR; in TCRdb, only in-frame clones are kept and a portion is missing. Here the sample spans 1.5 million to 2.5 million clones, about 94% being singletons. Terminally differentiated effector memory CD45RA+ cells were excluded by CCR7 positive selection of CD45RO-negative cells. The sample was naive CD8+ T cells sorted from blood. The origin of the receptors is a young man in good health.

This clone has just a few counts. This chain joins TRBV29-1 and TRBJ1-2; D gene unclear. CDR3 length equals 10 residues. Deletions cut 0 bases from V and 4 bases from J, with 0 bases between. CDR1 and CDR2 (germline): SQVTM, ANQGSEA. DNA for the CDR3: TGCAGCGTTGAAGACTATGGCTACACCTTC. Translation: CSVEDYGYTF.

This chain joins TRBV19 and TRBJ1-5, with D unresolved. Trimming took 3 bases from V and 2 from J, leaving 11 bases between them. CDR1 and CDR2 (germline): LNHDA, SQIVND (reference sequence). This CDR3 comprises 15 residues. The DNA for the CDR3 is TGTGCCAGTAGTATCGGAAGTCCAGGCAATCAGCCCCAGCATTTT. Translating gives CASSIGSPGNQPQHF.

The V call is TRBV27, the J call TRBJ2-7; weak D call: TRBD2 (5 bases). The CDR3 totals 15 residues. CDR1 and CDR2 (germline): MNHEY, SMNVEV (reference sequence). V lost 3 bases to trimming and J lost 1 base, with 13 bases between them. The DNA of the CDR3 is TGTGCCAGCAGTTTTGACGGTCCGGGATCCTACGAGCAGTACTTC. Translating it yields CASSFDGPGSYEQYF.

CDR3 DNA: TGCAGCGTTGAAAAGGGGGATACTGTCTACGAGCAGTACTTC. This codes for CSVEKGDTVYEQYF. The chain combines TRBV29-1 with TRBJ2-7; TRBD1 might be the D (6 bases). Germline assignment: CDR1 SQVTM and CDR2 ANQGSEA. The CDR3 contains 14 residues. The V end was cut by 2 bases, the J end by 3 bases, with 14 bases between.

This chain connects TRBV27 to TRBJ2-5; 7 nucleotides agree with TRBD2. Germline V gene data show CDR1 as MNHEY and CDR2 as SMNVEV (reference sequence). This CDR3 region has 16 residues. Trimming removed 4 bases from V and 4 bases from J; junction bases left unmatched: 12. The CDR3 DNA sequence: TGTGCCAGCAGTTCCGTGTCGGTTGCGGGAGTAGAGACCCAGTACTTC. Residues: CASSSVSVAGVETQYF.

The chain recombines TRBV10-2 with TRBJ2-7, with D perhaps TRBD1 (6 bases). The CDR3 has 19 amino acids. In germline, CDR1 is WSHSY, CDR2 SAAADI. V lost 2 bases and J lost 2, with 25 bases in between. The CDR3 region is CASSETFRTTGTPTYEQYF. As DNA, the CDR3 is TGCGCCAGCAGTGAGACGTTCCGTACGACCGGGACACCCACCTACGAGCAGTACTTC.

The chain links TRBV13 to TRBJ2-2; 7 nucleotides match TRBD1. J gave up 4 bases and V 5 bases, and 10 bases lay outside the gene matches. The germline V gene has CDR1 PRHDT and CDR2 FYEKMQ (reference sequence). The CDR3 has 16 residues. The CDR3 protein is CASSILGQEFTGELFF. CDR3 sequence (DNA): TGTGCCAGCAGCATACTAGGACAGGAGTTCACCGGGGAGCTGTTTTTT. Full variable domain (outside the CDR3, taken from reference TRBV13 and TRBJ2-2): AAGVIQSPRHLIKEKRETATLKCYPIPRHDTVYWYQQGPGQDPQFLISFYEKMQSDKGSIPDRFSAQQFSDYHSELNMSSLELGDSALYFCASSILGQEFTGELFFGEGSRLTVL.

The CDR3, as DNA: TGTGCCAGCAGCTTGGGAGGTTCTAGCGACTACGAGCAGTACTTC. Protein sequence: CASSLGGSSDYEQYF. The genes are TRBV5-4 and TRBJ2-7, with D tentatively TRBD2 (6 bases). Trimming removed 0 bases from V and 3 bases from J, with 13 bases in between. CDR1 SGHNT and CDR2 YYREEE come from the germline V gene (reference sequence). The CDR3 is 15 amino acids.